This TCR beta chain emerged from a study of Graves' ophthalmopathy and Graves' hyperthyroidism. Background on the study: Pretreatment peripheral blood was obtained at initial diagnosis.

The ends were cut back, 5 bases at V and 7 bases at J, with 12 bases in the middle. CDR3 length: 12 residues. Germline assignment: CDR1 SGHTA and CDR2 FQGNSA. The study's findings and limits: The 13-signature model separated ophthalmopathy from stable hyperthyroidism at approximately 91% sensitivity and roughly 83% specificity. Blood contained most expanded thyroid clonotypes exceeding 0.001 frequency.

At least ten counts were recorded for this clonotype. Antigen: not known. Ophthalmopathy cases showed moderate-to-severe activity, scoring CAS ≥3 and NOSPECS ≥4, with duration under 3 months. RNA transcripts yielded amplified TCR beta CDR3 regions. Amplification began with first-round RT-PCR using HTBI primers, then second-round multiplex PCR was performed. In TCRdb, the multiplex PCR reads were re-called with MiXCR into one record per CDR3 protein. The sample has 200,000 to 300,000 distinct CDR3 sequences; around 50% are singletons. The specimen was peripheral blood. The sequence was collected from an adult man with Graves' ophthalmopathy. The V call is TRBV7-2, the J call TRBJ2-7; no clear D gene. CDR3 DNA sequence: TGTGCCAGCAGCGCCCTGGGCAGGGAGCAGTACTTC. It translates to CASSALGREQYF. The variable domain in full, completed from reference TRBV7-2 and TRBJ2-7, reads GAGVSQSPSNKVTEKGKDVELRCDPISGHTALYWYRQSLGQGLEFLIYFQGNSAPDKSGLPSDRFSAERTGGSVSTLTIQRTQQEDSAVYLCASSALGREQYFGPGTRLTVT.